A selection of T cell receptor beta chains follows, all from one sample in a study of shared clonotypes between healthy human individuals. The table came from immunoSEQ multiplex PCR; TCRdb's copy has only in-frame clones and leaves some out. The table includes 530,000 or so clones, about 75% detected once. The sample was PBMCs. The receptors were gathered from a woman in her forties in good health. Some clones in this sample may be carry-over from other donors' samples. The CDR3 runs from the conserved cysteine through the conserved F or W. A D gene is named only where the DNA matches it firmly. The listing skips clone size in some rows; elsewhere it reads once, few, many or a size class.

d_gene	abundance	v_gene	j_gene	CDR3nt	CDR3aa
NA	NA	TRBV7-9	TRBJ1-1	TGTGCCAGCAGCTTGGGACAAGTGAACACTGAAGCTTTCTTT	CASSLGQVNTEAFF
NA	few	TRBV5-3	TRBJ2-3	TGTGCCAGAAGCACGGAGTCTGACAGGACAGATACGCAGTATTTT	CARSTESDRTDTQYF
TRBD1	NA	TRBV18	TRBJ2-1	TGTGCCAGCTCACCGCCCCGGGCAGGGACAGGGAGCAATGAGCAGTTCTTC	CASSPPRAGTGSNEQFF
NA	NA	TRBV19	TRBJ1-3	TGTGCCACCATAGGCATGGGGCCGACGGGGAACACCATATATTTT	CATIGMGPTGNTIYF
NA	NA	TRBV9	TRBJ2-3	TGTGCCAGCAGCTCGGAGGCGGCTAGCACAGATACGCAGTATTTT	CASSSEAASTDTQYF
NA	NA	TRBV5-1	TRBJ2-7	TGCGCCAGCAGCGTGAGGGGTTCCTACGAGCAGTACTTC	CASSVRGSYEQYF
TRBD2	NA	TRBV6-5	TRBJ2-7	TGTGCCAGCAGTTACCGATGGACTAGCGTTCCCTACGAGCAGTACTTC	CASSYRWTSVPYEQYF
NA	NA	TRBV18	TRBJ2-7	TGTGCCAGCTCACCACAGACAGCGGCGGAGAACGAGCAGTACTTC	CASSPQTAAENEQYF
TRBD2	NA	TRBV6-1	TRBJ2-3	TGTGCCAGCAGTGAATTGGGCGGGAGGGGACAAGATACGCAGTATTTT	CASSELGGRGQDTQYF
TRBD2	NA	TRBV5-4	TRBJ2-7	TGTGCCAGCAGCACTAGCGGCCGCTACGAGCAGTACTTC	CASSTSGRYEQYF
NA	NA	TRBV7-2	TRBJ2-7	TGTGCCAGCAGCTTAGACTACTCCTACGAGCAGTACTTC	CASSLDYSYEQYF
TRBD1	NA	TRBV28	TRBJ2-7	TGTGCCAGCAGTTTAGATCCGACAGGGGGGGATGATGACGAGCAGTACTTC	CASSLDPTGGDDDEQYF
TRBD1	NA	TRBV7-2	TRBJ2-7	TGTGCCAGCAGCTGGGGACAGGCGATCTCCTACGAGCAGTACTTC	CASSWGQAISYEQYF
TRBD2	NA	TRBV4-2	TRBJ2-3	TGTGCCAGCAGCCAAGAAGGCGGGAGTTCGGGAGATACGCAGTATTTT	CASSQEGGSSGDTQYF
TRBD2	NA	TRBV7-9	TRBJ2-3	TGTGCCAGCAGCCTTCTCAGGACTAGCGGGAAAGGGGGTACAGATACGCAGTATTTT	CASSLLRTSGKGGTDTQYF